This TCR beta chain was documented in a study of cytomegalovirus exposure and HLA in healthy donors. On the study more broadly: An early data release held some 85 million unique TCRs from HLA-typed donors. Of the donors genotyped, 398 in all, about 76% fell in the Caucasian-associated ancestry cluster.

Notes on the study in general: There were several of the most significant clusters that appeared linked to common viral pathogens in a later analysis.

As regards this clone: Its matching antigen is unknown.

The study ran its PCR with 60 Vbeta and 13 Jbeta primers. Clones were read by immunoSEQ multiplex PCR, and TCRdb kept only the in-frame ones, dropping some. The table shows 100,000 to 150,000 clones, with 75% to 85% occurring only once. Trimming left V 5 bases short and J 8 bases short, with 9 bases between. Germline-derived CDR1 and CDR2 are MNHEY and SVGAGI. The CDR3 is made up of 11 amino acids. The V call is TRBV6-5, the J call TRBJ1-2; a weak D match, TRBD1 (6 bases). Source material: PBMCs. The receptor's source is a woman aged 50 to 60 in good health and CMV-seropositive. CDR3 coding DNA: TGTGCCAGCAGTACAGGGATGGGCTACACCTTC. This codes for CASSTGMGYTF.